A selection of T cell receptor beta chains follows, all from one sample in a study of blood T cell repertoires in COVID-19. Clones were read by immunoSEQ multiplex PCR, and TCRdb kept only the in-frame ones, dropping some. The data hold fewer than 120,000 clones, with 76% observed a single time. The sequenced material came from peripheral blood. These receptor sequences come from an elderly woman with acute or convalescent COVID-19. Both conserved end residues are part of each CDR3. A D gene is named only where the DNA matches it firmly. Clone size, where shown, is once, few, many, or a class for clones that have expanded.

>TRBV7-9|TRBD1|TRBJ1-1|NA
TGTGCCAGCAGCCACCGACAGGGCTTGAACACTGAAGCTTTCTTT
CASSHRQGLNTEAFF
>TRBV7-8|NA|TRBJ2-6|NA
TGTGCCAGCAGTTATATCCGGGACACCATTATCTCTGGGGCCAACGTCCTGACTTTC
CASSYIRDTIISGANVLTF
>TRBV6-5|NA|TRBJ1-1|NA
TGTGCCAGCAATCGAGTAAGGAACACTGAAGCTTTCTTT
CASNRVRNTEAFF
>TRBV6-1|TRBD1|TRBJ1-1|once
TGTGCCAGCAGTGTGGACAGGGCAGGCCCCATGAACACTGAAGCTTTCTTT
CASSVDRAGPMNTEAFF
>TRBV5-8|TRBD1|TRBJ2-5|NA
TGTGCCAGCAGCGAGGGACAGTCCCAAGAGACCCAGTACTTC
CASSEGQSQETQYF
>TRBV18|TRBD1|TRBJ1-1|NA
TGTGCCAGCTCACGCAATACAGGGGGCGCTTACACTGAAGCTTTCTTT
CASSRNTGGAYTEAFF
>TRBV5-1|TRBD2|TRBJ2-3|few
TGCGCCAGCAGCTTAAGCGGGAATACCCCAGATACGCAGTATTTT
CASSLSGNTPDTQYF
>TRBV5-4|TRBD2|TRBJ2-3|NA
TGTGCCAGCAGCTCACCGCCTAGCGGTGAATACACAGATACGCAGTATTTT
CASSSPPSGEYTDTQYF
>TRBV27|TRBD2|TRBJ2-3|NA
TGTGCCAGCAGTTTTACCGGGGGGGCTAGCACAGATACGCAGTATTTT
CASSFTGGASTDTQYF
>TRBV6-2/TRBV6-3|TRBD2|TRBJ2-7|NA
TGTGCCAGCAGTTACTCGAGCGCGAGCGGGAGACACGAGCAGTACTTC
CASSYSSASGRHEQYF
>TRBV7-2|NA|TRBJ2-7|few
TGTGCCAGCAGCCCGGAGATGGCCCCCTACGAGCAGTACTTC
CASSPEMAPYEQYF
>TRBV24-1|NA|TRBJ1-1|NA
TGTGCCACCAGCGAGGGTTGGAACACTGAAGCTTTCTTT
CATSEGWNTEAFF
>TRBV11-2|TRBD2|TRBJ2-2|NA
TGTGCCAGCAGCTCACGGACTAGCGGCGGGGAGCTGTTTTTT
CASSSRTSGGELFF
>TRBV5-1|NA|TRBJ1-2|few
TGCGCCAGCAGCTTCGGGGAAAACTATGGCTACACCTTC
CASSFGENYGYTF
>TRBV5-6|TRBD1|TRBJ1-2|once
TGTGCCAGCAGAAGACAGGGGGTTTACTATGGCTACACCTTC
CASRRQGVYYGYTF
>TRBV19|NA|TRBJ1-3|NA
TGTGCCAGTAGGAAAGACAGAGCTGCTGGAAACACCATATATTTT
CASRKDRAAGNTIYF
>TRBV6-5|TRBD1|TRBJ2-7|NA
TGTGCCAGCAGGGCCTTATCGACAGGGGGAAACGAGCAGTACTTC
CASRALSTGGNEQYF
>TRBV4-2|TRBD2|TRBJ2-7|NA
TGTGCCAGCAGCCAGGCTAGCGGGGGGGTTTACGAGCAGTACTTC
CASSQASGGVYEQYF
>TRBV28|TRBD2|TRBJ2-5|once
TGTGCCAGCAACCTAGCGGGAGAGGCGGAGACCCAGTACTTC
CASNLAGEAETQYF
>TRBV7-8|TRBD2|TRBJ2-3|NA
TGTGCCAGCAGCTTAGTCTTTAGCGGGACTCTCACAGATACGCAGTATTTT
CASSLVFSGTLTDTQYF
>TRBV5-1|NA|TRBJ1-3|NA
TGCGCCAGCAGCCAGGGGACAATCGGAGACACCATATATTTT
CASSQGTIGDTIYF
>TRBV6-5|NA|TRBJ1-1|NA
TGTGCCAGCAGTAAGGACATTTACACTGAAGCTTTCTTT
CASSKDIYTEAFF
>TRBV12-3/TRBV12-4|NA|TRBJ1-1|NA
TGTGCCAGCAGTCTAAACTTAGACACTGAAGCTTTCTTT
CASSLNLDTEAFF
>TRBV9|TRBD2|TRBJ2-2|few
TGTGCCAGCAGCACCCCAAGGGGAGGGGCCCCCGACACCGGGGAGCTGTTTTTT
CASSTPRGGAPDTGELFF
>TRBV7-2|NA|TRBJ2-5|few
TGTGCCAGCAGCGCTCAGGTTGAGACCCAGTACTTC
CASSAQVETQYF